This TCR beta chain was identified during a study of T cell responses to AZD1222 COVID-19 vaccine. As concerns this clone: Antigen: not known.

From germline, CDR1 is SGHTA and CDR2 FQGNSA. The CDR3 contains 12 residues. Trimming took off 5 bases at V and 0 bases at J, with 4 bases between the two ends. Study outcomes and limitations: Increased Spike-specific TCR breadth and depth were observed after two AZD1222 doses.

Data came from immunoSEQ multiplex PCR; TCRdb stores just in-frame clones and leaves some out. Of more than 75,000 clones in the sample, 75% to 90% were seen once. The V and J genes are TRBV7-2 and TRBJ2-5; no firm D call. The receptor comes from an adult in good health. The sample was peripheral blood, taken on day 0 of AZD1222 vaccination. Here the CDR3 reads CASSTYQETQYF. The DNA of the CDR3 is TGTGCCAGCAGCACGTACCAAGAGACCCAGTACTTC.